The entry that follows covers one T cell receptor (beta chain) sequence. The data belong to a study of T cells in Graves' hyperthyroidism and ophthalmopathy. TCR beta CDR3 region amplification was performed from RNA transcripts. HTBI primers were the set used in a first-round RT-PCR of the TCR CDR3. TCRdb independently ran MiXCR on the multiplex PCR reads; one entry per CDR3 protein. The table includes about 400,000 distinct CDR3 sequences, roughly an eighth detected once. The junction had 4 bases not matched to a gene; V was cut back by 2 bases and J by 2 bases. The CDR3 has 15 amino acids. Germline V gene data show CDR1 as DFQATT and CDR2 as SNEGSKA (reference sequence).

This TCR was sampled from a man aged 50 to 60 with Graves' ophthalmopathy. Sequenced material: blood. J is TRBJ2-3 and V is TRBV20-1; 10 bases line up with TRBD2. The CDR3 loop reads CSARPGTSVTDTQYF. As DNA, the CDR3 is TGCAGTGCTAGACCCGGGACTAGCGTCACAGATACGCAGTATTTT.